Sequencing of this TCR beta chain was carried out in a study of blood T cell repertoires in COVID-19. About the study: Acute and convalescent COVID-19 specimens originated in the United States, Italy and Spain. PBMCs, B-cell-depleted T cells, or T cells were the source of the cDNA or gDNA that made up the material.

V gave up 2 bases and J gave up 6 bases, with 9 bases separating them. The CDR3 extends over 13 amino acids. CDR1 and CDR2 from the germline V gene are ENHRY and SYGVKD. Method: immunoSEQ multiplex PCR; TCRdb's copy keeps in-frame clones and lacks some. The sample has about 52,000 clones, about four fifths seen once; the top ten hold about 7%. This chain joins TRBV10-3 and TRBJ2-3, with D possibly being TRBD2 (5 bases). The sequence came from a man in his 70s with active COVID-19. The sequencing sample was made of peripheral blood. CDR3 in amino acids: CAISERRLDTQYF. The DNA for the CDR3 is TGTGCCATCAGTGAGAGGAGGTTGGATACGCAGTATTTT.